These 27 T cell receptor beta chains were all obtained from the same sample, sequenced in a study of beta chain features in type 1 diabetes. Every bit of the isolated RNA underwent reverse transcription, so sequencing read expressed TCRB transcripts. Repertoires were generated with immunoSEQ multiplex PCR, while TCRdb's copy carries only in-frame clones and drops some. There are about 230,000 clones in the sample; 9% to 10% occur only once, and less than 0.035% lies in the top ten. Sequenced: naive CD4+ T cells from blood. These receptors came from a woman aged 18-29 years in good health.

V and J are TRBV5-1 and TRBJ2-5, with D possibly being TRBD1 (5 bases). The germline V gene encodes CDR1 SGHRS and CDR2 YFSETQ. Trimming took off 1 base at V and 1 base at J, with 8 bases between the two ends. CDR3 size: 14 residues. The CDR3 DNA follows: TGCGCCAGCAGCTTGTCGACAGTCCAAGAGACCCAGTACTTC. Amino acids: CASSLSTVQETQYF.

V is TRBV7-9 and J is TRBJ1-2, with 8 bases fitting TRBD1. Germline CDR1 SEHNR, CDR2 FQNEAQ (reference sequence). With V trimmed by 5 bases and J by 4 bases, 6 bases remained unmatched. There are 14 residues in the CDR3. The CDR3, as DNA: TGTGCCAGCAGCGCCGGACAGGGTGGCTATGGCTACACCTTC. Translation: CASSAGQGGYGYTF.

This chain joins TRBV5-6 and TRBJ2-7; weak D call: TRBD2 (6 bases). Germline values: CDR1 SGHDT, CDR2 YYEEEE. The V gene lost 4 bases and the J gene lost 3 bases, with 11 bases spanning the gap. The CDR3 runs 13 residues. This CDR3 is CASSPGTFYEQYF. CDR3 DNA: TGTGCCAGCAGCCCCGGGACTTTCTACGAGCAGTACTTC.

This clone was picked up a small number of times. V and J are TRBV4-1 and TRBJ1-5, with 8 bases matching TRBD1. The ends lost 6 bases at V and 6 bases at J; junction bases unmatched: 7. This CDR3 has 14 residues. Germline V CDR1 and CDR2: MGHRA, YSYEKL. The CDR3 coding sequence is TGCGCCAGCAGGAGACAGGGGTTCGGTCAGCCCCAGCATTTT. Translating it yields CASRRQGFGQPQHF.

This clone was detected a few times. This chain joins TRBV5-1 and TRBJ1-1; D may be TRBD1 (6 bases). The CDR3 covers 16 residues. From germline, CDR1 is SGHRS and CDR2 YFSETQ. Trimming removed 4 bases at V and 1 base at J, with 17 bases between. The CDR3 loop reads CASSEPTARGNTEAFF. DNA of the CDR3: TGCGCCAGCAGCGAACCGACGGCCAGGGGGAACACTGAAGCTTTCTTT.

This clone came up a few times. The chain is built from TRBV4-2 and TRBJ2-2; D possibly corresponds to TRBD1 (5 bases). CDR3 length: 19 residues. The V and J ends lost 0 bases and 0 bases respectively, with 17 bases between them. Looked up from germline, CDR1 is LGHNA and CDR2 is YNFKEQ. CDR3 residues: CASSQDGRGRATNTGELFF. The CDR3 nucleotides are TGTGCCAGCAGCCAAGATGGCCGTGGCAGGGCCACGAACACCGGGGAGCTGTTTTTT.

This clone occurred a few times. The CDR3, as DNA: TGTGCCAGCAGCTTTGGGATTATAGGGAGGACTGAAAAACTGTTTTTT. Its translation: CASSFGIIGRTEKLFF. The rearrangement links TRBV7-8 to TRBJ1-4; D ambiguous. The CDR3 has 16 amino acids. CDR1 is SGHVS, CDR2 FQNEAQ, per germline. Trimming shortened V by 3 bases and J by 7 bases, and 18 bases separated the two germline ends.

This clone has just a few counts. This sequence joins TRBV9 and TRBJ2-2; D is possibly TRBD2 (5 bases). The V end was cut by 0 bases, the J end by 5 bases, with 11 bases between. In germline, CDR1 is SGDLS, CDR2 YYNGEE. The CDR3 contains 15 residues. The DNA of the CDR3 is TGTGCCAGCAGCGTAGACACTAGTGGAACCGGGGAGCTGTTTTTT. Its translation: CASSVDTSGTGELFF.

This clone was observed a handful of times. The chain recombines TRBV7-9 with TRBJ2-3; weak D call: TRBD1 (7 bases). The V gene lost 5 bases and the J gene lost 2 bases, with 14 bases spanning the gap. The CDR3 is 15 amino acids. Germline CDR1 and CDR2: SEHNR and FQNEAQ (reference sequence). The CDR3 region is CASSAQGGSTDTQYF. As DNA, the CDR3 is TGTGCCAGCAGCGCTCAGGGGGGTTCCACAGATACGCAGTATTTT.

This clone has only a few counts. The V call is TRBV19, the J call TRBJ1-1; D possibly corresponds to TRBD1 (5 bases). V lost 2 bases, J lost 2 bases, and 9 bases lay in between. CDR3 length: 14 residues. In germline, CDR1 is LNHDA, CDR2 SQIVND (reference sequence). CDR3 in amino acids: CASSISTVNTEAFF. In DNA form, the CDR3 reads TGTGCCAGTAGTATATCGACAGTAAACACTGAAGCTTTCTTT.

With regard to this clone: One end of the junction varies from germline; a read error may be responsible. This chain uses TRBV11-2 with TRBJ2-1; D not certain. The CDR3 totals 11 residues. Germline CDR1 and CDR2: SGHAT and FQNNGV. CDR3: CASSSNNEQFF. In DNA form, the CDR3 reads TGTGCCAGCAGCTCCAACAATGAGCAGTTCTTC.

This clone has more than one count but fewer than ten. The chain employs TRBV10-3 and TRBJ2-7; TRBD2 matches at 13 bases. The CDR3 length is 15 residues. V trimming: 6 bases; J trimming: 3 bases; junction bases outside the gene matches: 5. The germline CDR1 and CDR2 sequences are ENHRY and SYGVKD. Here the CDR3 DNA reads TGTGCCATCAGAACAGGGACTAGCGGGAACTACGAGCAGTACTTC. Its translation: CAIRTGTSGNYEQYF.

The chain joins TRBV6-5 to TRBJ2-7, with TRBD1 matching over 9 bases. The length of the CDR3 is 16 residues. CDR1 is MNHEY, CDR2 SVGAGI, per germline. V dropped 2 bases and J dropped 5; count of bases not matched to a gene: 10. The CDR3 here is CASSYPPQGANDEQYF. The DNA for the CDR3 is TGTGCCAGCAGTTACCCTCCACAGGGGGCAAACGACGAGCAGTACTTC.

The rearrangement uses TRBV2 and TRBJ2-1; D perhaps matches TRBD2 (6 bases). The length of the CDR3 is 15 residues. Deletions cut 3 bases from V and 12 bases from J, with 21 bases between. CDR1 and CDR2 (germline): SNHLY, FYNNEI. CDR3 loop: CASSEGGPAVSRQFF. The CDR3 DNA sequence: TGTGCCAGCAGTGAGGGGGGACCCGCGGTATCTAGGCAGTTCTTC.

The chain combines TRBV6-1 with TRBJ2-4; TRBD1 might be the D (5 bases). The CDR3 totals 15 residues. Germline V gives CDR1 MNHNS, CDR2 SASEGT. V was pared by 2 bases and J by 3 bases, with 11 bases between. CDR3 sequence (DNA): TGTGCCAGCAGTGAAATGGGGCTCGGCAAAAACATTCAGTACTTC. Encoded protein: CASSEMGLGKNIQYF.

This clone occurred a few times. In the same sample, other DNA sequences code for this CDR3. The chain recombines TRBV5-1 with TRBJ1-1, with D uncertain. Germline V CDR1 and CDR2: SGHRS, YFSETQ. The CDR3 totals 14 residues. With 4 bases removed from V and 4 bases from J, the gap between germline ends came to 14 bases. CDR3 region: CASSPGPGGTEAFF. The CDR3 nucleotides read TGCGCCAGCAGCCCCGGGCCTGGAGGCACTGAAGCTTTCTTT.

This rearrangement joins TRBV9 to TRBJ2-5, with 11 bases lining up with TRBD2. V trimming: 1 base; J trimming: 3 bases; junction bases outside the gene matches: 5. The CDR3 has 16 residues. Per germline, CDR1 SGDLS and CDR2 YYNGEE. The CDR3 sequence is CASSVRVAGGEETQYF. The CDR3 DNA is TGTGCCAGCAGCGTAAGAGTAGCGGGAGGGGAAGAGACCCAGTACTTC.

This clone was recorded at least ten times. J is TRBJ2-7 and V is TRBV18; the D is unclear. Germline V gene lookup returns CDR1 KGHSH and CDR2 LQKENI. Trimming left V 3 bases short and J 0 bases short, with 9 bases between. The CDR3 has 14 amino acids. The CDR3, as DNA: TGTGCCAGCTCACCTGGTTTTAGCTCCTACGAGCAGTACTTC. Protein product: CASSPGFSSYEQYF.

The CDR3 sequence: CASSVGQALGNTIYF. The DNA for the CDR3 is TGTGCCAGCAGCGTTGGACAGGCTCTGGGAAACACCATATATTTT. V and J are TRBV7-6 and TRBJ1-3, with 7 bases fitting TRBD1. The germline gives CDR1 SGHVS, CDR2 FNYEAQ. The CDR3 consists of 15 residues. V was pared by 5 bases and J by 4 bases, with 8 bases of the junction left unmatched.

This chain connects TRBV5-1 to TRBJ2-3; 10 nucleotides line up with TRBD1. The CDR3 is 15 residues long. Per germline, CDR1 SGHRS and CDR2 YFSETQ. V lost 4 bases, J lost 2 bases, and 4 bases stayed unmatched. The CDR3 DNA reads as TGCGCCAGCAGCGACAGGGGGCTACTCACAGATACGCAGTATTTT. It codes for CASSDRGLLTDTQYF.

This clone was seen a few times. The gene calls are TRBV7-8 and TRBJ1-4; D remains unclear. The V gene lost 5 bases and the J gene lost 8 bases, with 15 bases spanning the gap. The CDR3 has 14 residues. Germline V gene lookup returns CDR1 SGHVS and CDR2 FQNEAQ. The CDR3 region is CASSPTVRREKLFF. CDR3 sequence (DNA): TGTGCCAGCAGCCCGACCGTGAGGAGGGAAAAACTGTTTTTT. Full variable domain (outside the CDR3, taken from reference TRBV7-8 and TRBJ1-4): GAGVSQSPRYKVAKRGQDVALRCDPISGHVSLFWYQQALGQGPEFLTYFQNEAQLDKSGLPSDRFFAERPEGSVSTLKIQRTQQEDSAVYLCASSPTVRREKLFFGSGTQLSVL.

The gene calls are TRBV13 and TRBJ1-3; TRBD1 might be the D (6 bases). This CDR3 spans 16 amino acids. The V gene's germline CDR1 is PRHDT and CDR2 FYEKMQ (reference sequence). Trimming removed 5 bases at V and 0 bases at J, with 14 bases between. The CDR3 nucleotides read TGTGCCAGCAGCCCCGCAGGGGCACGCTCTGGAAACACCATATATTTT. This codes for CASSPAGARSGNTIYF.

This clone was found a few times. This sequence joins TRBV6-6 and TRBJ2-3, with 10 bases lining up with TRBD2. CDR3 length equals 15 residues. With 6 bases clipped from V and 6 bases from J, the junction kept 9 bases outside the gene matches. Per germline, CDR1 MNHNY and CDR2 SVGAGI (reference sequence). The DNA of the CDR3 is TGTGCCAGCAGCTCCGAGCGGGAGGGCCAGGATACGCAGTATTTT. Translated, it gives CASSSEREGQDTQYF.

The chain employs TRBV5-6 and TRBJ2-6; D gene uncertain. Per the germline V gene, CDR1 is SGHDT and CDR2 is YYEEEE. V lost 3 bases, J lost 0 bases, and 16 bases lay in between. The CDR3 consists of 18 residues. CDR3 in amino acids: CASSSFGSRHSGANVLTF. For the CDR3, the DNA is TGTGCCAGCAGCTCGTTCGGGTCTCGTCACTCTGGGGCCAACGTCCTGACTTTC.

This clone was observed a few times. The chain combines TRBV2 with TRBJ2-1; 8 nucleotides agree with TRBD1. V shed 11 bases and J 1 base; nucleotides not matched to a gene: 7. Germline CDR1 reads SNHLY; CDR2 reads FYNNEI. CDR3 size: 14 residues. The CDR3 DNA reads as TGTGCCGGTACAGGGGACAGGTCCTACAATGAGCAGTTCTTC. This encodes CAGTGDRSYNEQFF.

V gene TRBV18 combines with J gene TRBJ2-1, with D possibly matching TRBD1 (5 bases). V shed 0 bases and J shed 6 bases, with 15 bases lying between them. Germline V gene lookup returns CDR1 KGHSH and CDR2 LQKENI. The CDR3 covers 16 residues. Here the CDR3 DNA reads TGTGCCAGCTCACCACCGGGGCGGAGCCTCAGCAATGAGCAGTTCTTC. It yields the protein CASSPPGRSLSNEQFF.

V gene TRBV6-1 combines with J gene TRBJ1-4, with 7 bases fitting TRBD1. The germline V gene has CDR1 MNHNS and CDR2 SASEGT. The CDR3 spans 13 residues. The V and J ends lost 6 bases and 8 bases, in that order; junction bases with no gene match: 6. CDR3 residues: CASSQTGNEKLFF. CDR3 sequence (DNA): TGTGCCAGCAGCCAGACAGGGAACGAAAAACTGTTTTTT.